Listed below are T cell receptor beta chains from one sample, sequenced in a study of human T cells and chemical hapten exposure. TCRdb passed the RACE reads through MiXCR, listing each CDR3 protein once. The profile shows 350,000 to 400,000 distinct CDR3 sequences, around 6% of them singletons. The sequenced sample was whole blood, obtained in connection with sensitization to the hapten diphenylcyclopropenone (DPC). Receptors originate from a woman between 18 and 29 years old with alopecia areata. Some clones in this sample may be carry-over from other donors' samples. CDR3s include the opening cysteine and the closing phenylalanine or tryptophan. D genes are given only for firm matches. Clone size is not always given. Where it is, it says once, few, many or a class for expanded clones.

abundance: NA
v_gene: TRBV7-9
d_gene: NA
j_gene: TRBJ2-6
CDR3nt: TGTGCCATCGACAGAGTCCGGGCCAACGTCCTGACTTTC
CDR3aa: CAIDRVRANVLTF

abundance: NA
v_gene: TRBV5-5
d_gene: NA
j_gene: TRBJ1-3
CDR3nt: TGTGCCAGCAGCGGATCGGACAGAATGGTCTCTGGAAACACCATATATTTT
CDR3aa: CASSGSDRMVSGNTIYF

abundance: NA
v_gene: TRBV5-4
d_gene: NA
j_gene: TRBJ2-3
CDR3nt: TGTGCCAGCAGCGAGGGAATGAGCACAGATACGCAGTATTTT
CDR3aa: CASSEGMSTDTQYF

abundance: few
v_gene: TRBV3-1
d_gene: NA
j_gene: TRBJ2-2
CDR3nt: TGTGCCAGCAGCCATGCGGGATCCGGGGAGCTGTTTTTT
CDR3aa: CASSHAGSGELFF

abundance: many
v_gene: TRBV12-3/TRBV12-4
d_gene: NA
j_gene: TRBJ1-1
CDR3nt: TGTGCCAGCACCCTAAACTCAGGGAACACTGAAGCTTTCTTT
CDR3aa: CASTLNSGNTEAFF

abundance: NA
v_gene: TRBV7-9
d_gene: NA
j_gene: TRBJ2-2
CDR3nt: TGTGCCATCAAGGGGGGAGGCAACACCGGGGAGCTGTTTTTT
CDR3aa: CAIKGGGNTGELFF

abundance: NA
v_gene: TRBV14
d_gene: NA
j_gene: TRBJ2-6
CDR3nt: TGTGCCAGCAGCCAAGTGGCCCCGAGCGGGCCCCAACCTGGGGCCAACGTCCTGACTTTC
CDR3aa: CASSQVAPSGPQPGANVLTF

abundance: few
v_gene: TRBV19
d_gene: NA
j_gene: TRBJ2-5
CDR3nt: TGTGCCAGTAGTACCCCCCCAAACCTGCGGAAGGAGACCCAGTACTTC
CDR3aa: CASSTPPNLRKETQYF

abundance: NA
v_gene: TRBV5-1
d_gene: NA
j_gene: TRBJ2-3
CDR3nt: TGCGCCAGCAGCAAACTGGGTATCCGCACAGATACGCAGTATTTT
CDR3aa: CASSKLGIRTDTQYF

abundance: NA
v_gene: TRBV12-3/TRBV12-4
d_gene: TRBD1
j_gene: TRBJ2-1
CDR3nt: TGTGCCAGCAAAATGACAGGGGGCGTTTTGGAGCAGTTCTTC
CDR3aa: CASKMTGGVLEQFF

abundance: NA
v_gene: TRBV5-1
d_gene: NA
j_gene: TRBJ2-7
CDR3nt: TGCGCCAGCAGCTTGGACACGACAGGCAGCTACGAGCAGTACTTC
CDR3aa: CASSLDTTGSYEQYF

abundance: many
v_gene: TRBV28
d_gene: NA
j_gene: TRBJ1-6
CDR3nt: TGTGCCAGCAGTTTGTTACAGACCACCCTCCACTTT
CDR3aa: CASSLLQTTLHF

abundance: NA
v_gene: TRBV28
d_gene: NA
j_gene: TRBJ2-7
CDR3nt: TGTGCCAGCGGGGGAGGTTCCTCGGGGACCTACGAGCAGTACTTC
CDR3aa: CASGGGSSGTYEQYF

abundance: many
v_gene: TRBV20-1
d_gene: NA
j_gene: TRBJ1-5
CDR3nt: TGCAGTGCTAGAGGACATTATAGCAATCAGCCCCAGCATTTT
CDR3aa: CSARGHYSNQPQHF

abundance: NA
v_gene: TRBV6-1
d_gene: NA
j_gene: TRBJ1-2
CDR3nt: TGTGCCAGCAGTCGAATTTACTATGGCTACACCTTC
CDR3aa: CASSRIYYGYTF

abundance: NA
v_gene: TRBV5-1
d_gene: NA
j_gene: TRBJ1-1
CDR3nt: TGCGCCAGCAGTCACGGAGACAGGACCGACACTGAAGCTTTCTTT
CDR3aa: CASSHGDRTDTEAFF

abundance: few
v_gene: TRBV4-1
d_gene: NA
j_gene: TRBJ2-6
CDR3nt: TGCGCCAGCAGCCGAGAGACCCCCGCCGGGGCCAACGTCCTGACTTTC
CDR3aa: CASSRETPAGANVLTF

abundance: NA
v_gene: TRBV7-3
d_gene: NA
j_gene: TRBJ2-6
CDR3nt: TGTGCCAGCAGCTTATGGGGCTCTGGGGCCAACGTCCTGACTTTC
CDR3aa: CASSLWGSGANVLTF

abundance: few
v_gene: TRBV20-1
d_gene: NA
j_gene: TRBJ2-3
CDR3nt: TGCAGTGCTGCTCCCTGGGACCCTAGCACAGATACGCAGTATTTT
CDR3aa: CSAAPWDPSTDTQYF

abundance: few
v_gene: TRBV27
d_gene: TRBD1
j_gene: TRBJ2-3
CDR3nt: TGTGCCAGCAGTACCCCCATGGGACAGGTTACGCAGTATTTT
CDR3aa: CASSTPMGQVTQYF

abundance: many
v_gene: TRBV7-2
d_gene: TRBD2
j_gene: TRBJ2-1
CDR3nt: TGTGCCAGCAGCCAAGCCGGGACTAGTAATGAGCAGTTCTTC
CDR3aa: CASSQAGTSNEQFF

abundance: many
v_gene: TRBV5-1
d_gene: TRBD1
j_gene: TRBJ1-5
CDR3nt: TGCGCCAGCAGCCCGGGACAGGGGAAGAGTCAGCCCCAGCATTTT
CDR3aa: CASSPGQGKSQPQHF

abundance: NA
v_gene: TRBV12-3/TRBV12-4
d_gene: TRBD1
j_gene: TRBJ1-3
CDR3nt: TGTGCCAGCAGACGATCCGGGACAGGGGGCTCTGGAAACACCATATATTTT
CDR3aa: CASRRSGTGGSGNTIYF

abundance: many
v_gene: TRBV6-6
d_gene: NA
j_gene: TRBJ1-6
CDR3nt: TGTGCCAGCGGACGGATTTATAATTCACCCCTCCACTTT
CDR3aa: CASGRIYNSPLHF

abundance: NA
v_gene: TRBV28
d_gene: NA
j_gene: TRBJ2-2
CDR3nt: TGTGCCAGCAATTCGCAATCGGACACCGGGGAGCTGTTTTTT
CDR3aa: CASNSQSDTGELFF

abundance: few
v_gene: TRBV9
d_gene: NA
j_gene: TRBJ2-3
CDR3nt: TGTGCCAGCAGCGTATGGGGGCTTGAACAAGATACGCAGTATTTT
CDR3aa: CASSVWGLEQDTQYF

abundance: NA
v_gene: TRBV28
d_gene: NA
j_gene: TRBJ1-4
CDR3nt: TGTGCCAGCAGTTTAGGAGCCGAAAAACTGTTTTTT
CDR3aa: CASSLGAEKLFF

abundance: many
v_gene: TRBV4-1
d_gene: NA
j_gene: TRBJ1-1
CDR3nt: TGCGCCAGCAGCCAGGGGGCTTCAACTGAAGCTTTCTTT
CDR3aa: CASSQGASTEAFF

abundance: NA
v_gene: TRBV6-2/TRBV6-3
d_gene: TRBD2
j_gene: TRBJ2-6
CDR3nt: TGTGCCAGCAGTCCCCGGGGGGACGTTTCTGGGGCCAACGTCCTGACTTTC
CDR3aa: CASSPRGDVSGANVLTF

abundance: NA
v_gene: TRBV28
d_gene: NA
j_gene: TRBJ2-3
CDR3nt: TGTGCCAGCACGGGATATAGGCTTGGAGATACGCAGTATTTT
CDR3aa: CASTGYRLGDTQYF

abundance: many
v_gene: TRBV5-6
d_gene: TRBD1
j_gene: TRBJ1-5
CDR3nt: TGTGCCAGCAGCTTTATGGGACAGGGGGCCGTTCAGCCCCAGCATTTT
CDR3aa: CASSFMGQGAVQPQHF

abundance: few
v_gene: TRBV6-2/TRBV6-3
d_gene: NA
j_gene: TRBJ1-1
CDR3nt: TGTGCCAGCAGTTATATCCTGGGGACTGAAGCTTTCTTT
CDR3aa: CASSYILGTEAFF

abundance: many
v_gene: TRBV6-6
d_gene: NA
j_gene: TRBJ1-1
CDR3nt: TGTGCCAGCAAGGGTCAGGGTATAGGGATGAACACTGAAGCTTTCTTT
CDR3aa: CASKGQGIGMNTEAFF

abundance: NA
v_gene: TRBV7-4
d_gene: NA
j_gene: TRBJ1-4
CDR3nt: TGTGCCAGCAGCATCACCTATGAATGCTTATGTGCAACTAATGAAAAACTGTTTTTT
CDR3aa: CASSITYECLCATNEKLFF

abundance: NA
v_gene: TRBV12-3/TRBV12-4
d_gene: NA
j_gene: TRBJ1-2
CDR3nt: TGTGCCAGCAGTCCCTCCCCTACAGAGACCTATGGCTACACCTTC
CDR3aa: CASSPSPTETYGYTF

abundance: few
v_gene: TRBV25-1
d_gene: NA
j_gene: TRBJ1-1
CDR3nt: TGTGCCAGCAGAGATGAAGGACCCCCTAGCACTGAAGCTTTCTTT
CDR3aa: CASRDEGPPSTEAFF

abundance: NA
v_gene: TRBV6-5
d_gene: TRBD2
j_gene: TRBJ2-3
CDR3nt: TGTGCCAGCAGTTACGGGGGGAGGGGAGATACGCAGTATTTT
CDR3aa: CASSYGGRGDTQYF

abundance: NA
v_gene: TRBV7-9
d_gene: NA
j_gene: TRBJ2-1
CDR3nt: TGTGCCAGCAGCTCCTTAGCGGACCGCTACAATGAGCAGTTCTTC
CDR3aa: CASSSLADRYNEQFF

abundance: few
v_gene: TRBV6-5
d_gene: TRBD2
j_gene: TRBJ2-1
CDR3nt: TGTGCCAGCAGTTACTCACCTTCTTCGGGGGGGTACAATGAGCAGTTCTTC
CDR3aa: CASSYSPSSGGYNEQFF

abundance: many
v_gene: TRBV14
d_gene: NA
j_gene: TRBJ1-1
CDR3nt: TGTGCCAGCAGCCAAGAAGCTGCCCGAATGAACACTGAAGCTTTCTTT
CDR3aa: CASSQEAARMNTEAFF

abundance: many
v_gene: TRBV7-2
d_gene: TRBD1
j_gene: TRBJ2-3
CDR3nt: TGTGCCAGCAGCTTCCGGACAGGGGGCGAAGATACGCAGTATTTT
CDR3aa: CASSFRTGGEDTQYF

abundance: many
v_gene: TRBV4-2
d_gene: TRBD2
j_gene: TRBJ2-3
CDR3nt: TGTGCCAGCAGCCAAGCGGGTTCAGCGGGGGTCACAGATACGCAGTATTTT
CDR3aa: CASSQAGSAGVTDTQYF

abundance: many
v_gene: TRBV12-3/TRBV12-4
d_gene: NA
j_gene: TRBJ2-3
CDR3nt: TGTGCCAGCAACCCCGGGACGGGGCATACGCAGTATTTT
CDR3aa: CASNPGTGHTQYF

abundance: few
v_gene: TRBV27
d_gene: NA
j_gene: TRBJ1-1
CDR3nt: TGTGCCAGCAGTTTAGGACACAGGGATAGGAACACTGAAGCTTTCTTT
CDR3aa: CASSLGHRDRNTEAFF

abundance: NA
v_gene: TRBV6-6
d_gene: NA
j_gene: TRBJ2-3
CDR3nt: TGTGCCAGCAGTCTTCGACAGGGCGGGGGGAGGACAGATACGCAGTATTTT
CDR3aa: CASSLRQGGGRTDTQYF

abundance: NA
v_gene: TRBV7-8
d_gene: NA
j_gene: TRBJ2-7
CDR3nt: TGTGCCAGCAGCTTAGAAGTGGTTTACGAGCAGTACTTC
CDR3aa: CASSLEVVYEQYF

abundance: NA
v_gene: TRBV7-2
d_gene: TRBD2
j_gene: TRBJ2-1
CDR3nt: TGTGCCAGCAGCCCCCCCAGAGGCGGGGGGGCCAATGAGCAGTTCTTC
CDR3aa: CASSPPRGGGANEQFF

abundance: many
v_gene: TRBV6-5
d_gene: NA
j_gene: TRBJ1-1
CDR3nt: TGTGCCAGCAGTTACTCGGACCAGGGGAGGACTGAAGCTTTCTTT
CDR3aa: CASSYSDQGRTEAFF

abundance: NA
v_gene: TRBV27
d_gene: NA
j_gene: TRBJ1-5
CDR3nt: TGTGCCATCACGTCTGGAGGGGATGTCAATCAGCCCCAGCATTTT
CDR3aa: CAITSGGDVNQPQHF

abundance: NA
v_gene: TRBV14
d_gene: NA
j_gene: TRBJ1-3
CDR3nt: TGTGCCAGCAGCCAAGTGGCAGGGAGGACCTCTGGAAACACCATATATTTT
CDR3aa: CASSQVAGRTSGNTIYF

abundance: NA
v_gene: TRBV6-1
d_gene: TRBD2
j_gene: TRBJ2-3
CDR3nt: TGTGCCAGCAGTGAAATTGCTAGCGGGGGATTAACTAGCACAGATACGCAGTATTTT
CDR3aa: CASSEIASGGLTSTDTQYF

abundance: many
v_gene: TRBV5-1
d_gene: NA
j_gene: TRBJ2-2
CDR3nt: TGCGCCAGCACCCCAAGGGCGGAGAACACCGGGGAGCTGTTTTTT
CDR3aa: CASTPRAENTGELFF

abundance: few
v_gene: TRBV7-2
d_gene: TRBD1
j_gene: TRBJ2-1
CDR3nt: TGTGCCAGCAGGCCAGACAGGGGCCCGGGCTATGAACGGGGGTACAATGAGCAGTTCTTC
CDR3aa: CASRPDRGPGYERGYNEQFF

abundance: few
v_gene: TRBV7-9
d_gene: TRBD1
j_gene: TRBJ2-7
CDR3nt: TGTGCCAGCAGCTTAATATGGGACAGGGGGATCCACGAGCAGTACTTC
CDR3aa: CASSLIWDRGIHEQYF

abundance: many
v_gene: TRBV3-1
d_gene: TRBD1
j_gene: TRBJ1-5
CDR3nt: TGTGCCAGCAGCCTGACCACAGGGGATCAGCCCCAGCATTTT
CDR3aa: CASSLTTGDQPQHF

abundance: many
v_gene: TRBV7-2
d_gene: TRBD1
j_gene: TRBJ1-6
CDR3nt: TGTGCCAGCAGTCTACTTTCCGGGACAGGGGGCGCGGAACGTTCACCCCTCCACTTT
CDR3aa: CASSLLSGTGGAERSPLHF

abundance: many
v_gene: TRBV29-1
d_gene: NA
j_gene: TRBJ1-5
CDR3nt: TGCAGCGTTGCGGCAGGCCGTTATCAGCCCCAGCATTTT
CDR3aa: CSVAAGRYQPQHF